This T cell receptor beta chain was sequenced during a study of early T cells in non-severe SARS-CoV-2 infection. Whole-study findings and limits: Reliance on VDJdb matching favored anti-spike CD8 responses; private and CD4 specificities were missed.

cDNA molecules, individually, were tagged with unique molecular identifiers. TCRdb re-called the 5' RACE reads through MiXCR, storing one row per CDR3 protein. The sample records almost 65,000 distinct CDR3 sequences, around 4.6% being singletons. This clonotype was counted ten times or more. Its antigen is unidentified. Germline lookup yields CDR1 SGDLS and CDR2 YYNGEE. V lost 6 bases and J lost 5; bases outside the gene matches: 8. This CDR3 is 14 amino acids long. Sample: whole blood. The chain links TRBV9 to TRBJ1-5; TRBD1 agrees at 7 bases. This receptor was identified in an adult who was a healthcare worker with PCR-confirmed SARS-CoV-2 infection or an uninfected control (not recorded which). The CDR3 sequence: CASNRQGLDQPQHF. DNA of the CDR3: TGTGCCAGCAACCGACAGGGCTTGGATCAGCCCCAGCATTTT. Full variable domain (missing parts from reference TRBV9 and TRBJ1-5): DSGVTQTPKHLITATGQRVTLRCSPRSGDLSVYWYQQSLDQGLQFLIQYYNGEERAKGNILERFSAQQFPDLHSELNLSSLELGDSALYFCASNRQGLDQPQHFGDGTRLSIL.